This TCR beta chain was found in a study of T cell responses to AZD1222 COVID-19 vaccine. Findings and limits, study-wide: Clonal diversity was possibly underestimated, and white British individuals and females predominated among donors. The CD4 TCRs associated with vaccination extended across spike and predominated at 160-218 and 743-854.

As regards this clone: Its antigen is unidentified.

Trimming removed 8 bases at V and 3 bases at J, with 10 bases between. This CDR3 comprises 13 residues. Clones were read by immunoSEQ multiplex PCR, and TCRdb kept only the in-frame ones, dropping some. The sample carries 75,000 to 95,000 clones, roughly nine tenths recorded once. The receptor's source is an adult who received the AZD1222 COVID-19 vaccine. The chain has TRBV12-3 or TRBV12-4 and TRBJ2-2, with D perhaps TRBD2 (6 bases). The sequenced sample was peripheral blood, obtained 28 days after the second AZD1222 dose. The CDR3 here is CASAWEDTGELFF. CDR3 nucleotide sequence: TGTGCCAGCGCATGGGAGGACACCGGGGAGCTGTTTTTT.